The clone carrying this T cell receptor (beta chain) appeared once. The sample is drawn from a study of blood T cell repertoires in COVID-19. Study overall: The United States, Italy and Spain were the sources of the acute and convalescent COVID-19 samples.

Profiling relied on immunoSEQ multiplex PCR, and the TCRdb table lists in-frame clones only, not all of them. Among hundreds of thousands of clones, approximately 91% were seen once, and the ten largest hold approximately 7.4%. CDR1 and CDR2 (germline): SGHDT, YYEEEE. The CDR3 length is 13 residues. V lost 0 bases to trimming and J lost 2 bases, with 4 bases between them. Material for sequencing was peripheral blood. This TCR came from a woman in her seventies with COVID-19, enrolled during active disease. The chain joins TRBV5-6 to TRBJ2-3, with no clear D. The CDR3 sequence is CASSLGHTDTQYF. CDR3 nucleotide sequence: TGTGCCAGCAGCTTGGGTCACACAGATACGCAGTATTTT.